A single sample is the source of the 28 T cell receptor beta chains below, sequenced in a study of a mutant IDH1 vaccine in newly diagnosed glioma. Method: immunoSEQ multiplex PCR; TCRdb's copy keeps in-frame clones and lacks some. The profile shows about 62,000 clones, roughly 90% of them singletons. These receptors' antigens are unknown. The time point: week 11, during vaccination. Vaccination used 300 ug of mutant IDH1 20-mer peptide per dose, with topical imiquimod. Material: PBMCs, obtained from a glioma patient whose treatment included an IDH1 peptide vaccine. All receptors derive from a man aged 35-49 years with glioma.

The gene calls are TRBV19 and TRBJ2-5; a weak D match, TRBD1 (5 bases). CDR1 and CDR2 (germline): LNHDA, SQIVND (reference sequence). The CDR3 has 14 amino acids. Trimming stripped 5 bases from V and 5 bases from J, with 15 bases between. The CDR3 nucleotides are TGTGCCAGTAGTCGGGCCTACACAGGCGAGACCCAGTACTTC. Its translation is CASSRAYTGETQYF.

This rearrangement joins TRBV4-1 to TRBJ1-6; D unresolved. V gave up 2 bases and J gave up 9 bases, with 8 bases separating them. The CDR3 spans 13 residues. Germline CDR1 is MGHRA and CDR2 is YSYEKL. CDR3 in DNA: TGCGCCAGCAGCCAAAATGCCCTTTCACCCCTCCACTTT. Its protein is CASSQNALSPLHF.

This chain links TRBV19 with TRBJ2-7, with D perhaps TRBD1 (5 bases). This CDR3 has 13 residues. Germline V gives CDR1 LNHDA, CDR2 SQIVND (reference sequence). Trimming removed 3 bases from V and 2 bases from J, with 8 bases in between. The CDR3 spells CASSITGTYEQYF. The CDR3 nucleotides read TGTGCCAGTAGTATTACAGGTACCTACGAGCAGTACTTC.

The rearrangement links TRBV9 to TRBJ1-2, with 8 bases that match TRBD1. CDR1 is SGDLS, CDR2 YYNGEE, per germline. Losses at the gene ends were 2 bases for V and 4 bases for J; bases not matched to a gene: 1. The CDR3 consists of 13 residues. The CDR3 DNA follows: TGTGCCAGCAGCGTCGACAGGGGCTATGGCTACACCTTC. Translation: CASSVDRGYGYTF.

The V gene is TRBV4-3, the J gene TRBJ2-2, with 8 nucleotides matching TRBD1. The CDR3 totals 17 residues. Germline V CDR1 and CDR2: LGHNA, YSLEER. J lost 5 bases, V lost 0 bases, and 8 bases had no gene match. This CDR3 is CASSQDPGTGRTGELFF. As DNA, the CDR3 is TGCGCCAGCAGCCAAGACCCGGGGACAGGCCGTACCGGGGAGCTGTTTTTT.

V usage is TRBV19 and J usage is TRBJ2-5, with 8 bases fitting TRBD1. Germline CDR1 and CDR2: LNHDA and SQIVND (reference sequence). The V gene end was trimmed by 3 bases and the J gene end by 3 bases; junction bases not matched to a gene: 0. The CDR3 contains 13 residues. CDR3 loop: CASSMDREETQYF. In DNA, the CDR3 is TGTGCCAGTAGTATGGACAGGGAAGAGACCCAGTACTTC. Looking up the rest from reference TRBV19 and TRBJ2-5 gives the full variable domain: DGGITQSPKYLFRKEGQNVTLSCEQNLNHDAMYWYRQDPGQGLRLIYYSQIVNDFQKGDIAEGYSVSREKKESFPLTVTSAQKNPTAFYLCASSMDREETQYFGPGTRLLVL.

The chain couples TRBV7-8 to TRBJ1-4; D is ambiguous. Germline CDR1 reads SGHVS; CDR2 reads FQNEAQ. The germline V and J ends were trimmed by 1 base and 0 bases, with 12 bases remaining between them. The CDR3 loop spans 17 amino acids. DNA of the CDR3: TGTGCCAGCAGCTTAGATGACGGGGATGCAACTAATGAAAAACTGTTTTTT. Its translation: CASSLDDGDATNEKLFF.

This chain connects TRBV27 to TRBJ2-5, with D possibly being TRBD1 (6 bases). The CDR3 length is 16 residues. The V end was cut by 6 bases, the J end by 5 bases, with 22 bases between. The germline gives CDR1 MNHEY, CDR2 SMNVEV (reference sequence). In DNA form, the CDR3 reads TGTGCCAGCAGGAAAATCCAGGGGAGCCGCGGGGAGACCCAGTACTTC. Translation gives CASRKIQGSRGETQYF.

In this sample, this clone is medium-sized. J is TRBJ2-6 and V is TRBV6-5; D call uncertain. V was trimmed by 0 bases and J by 3 bases, leaving 6 bases between them. The CDR3 contains 15 residues. Germline V gene lookup returns CDR1 MNHEY and CDR2 SVGAGI. CDR3 residues: CASSYSLDGANVLTF. CDR3 in DNA: TGTGCCAGCAGTTACTCGCTAGATGGGGCCAACGTCCTGACTTTC.

This chain connects TRBV7-2 to TRBJ2-1; D gene ambiguous. The V and J ends lost 2 bases and 2 bases respectively, with 10 bases between them. The CDR3 is 15 amino acids. Germline V gene sequence: CDR1 SGHTA, CDR2 FQGNSA. This chain's CDR3 is CASSLMMAAYNEQFF. The CDR3 DNA sequence: TGTGCCAGCAGCTTAATGATGGCAGCCTACAATGAGCAGTTCTTC.

Details on this clone: The junction differs from germline at one of its ends, possibly a read error. This chain links TRBV7-7 with TRBJ1-3; 8 bases map to TRBD1. The germline CDR1 and CDR2 sequences are SSHAT and FNYEAQ (reference sequence). The CDR3 length is 15 residues. The CDR3 loop reads CASSASGGSGNTIYF. The CDR3 region has the DNA TGTGCTAGCAGCGCCTCAGGGGGCTCGGGAAACACCATATATTTT.

This sequence joins TRBV10-3 and TRBJ2-1, with D unresolved. This CDR3 contains 14 residues. CDR1 is ENHRY and CDR2 is SYGVKD in the germline V gene. Trimming left V 0 bases short and J 8 bases short, with 11 bases between. CDR3 sequence reads: CAISESPGSDEQFF. CDR3 DNA sequence: TGTGCCATCAGTGAGTCGCCAGGATCCGATGAGCAGTTCTTC.

This clone came up once. For the CDR3, the DNA is TGTGCTAGAGGGGGGGGCGAAAGCTCCTACAATGAGCAGTTCTTC. Translating gives CARGGGESSYNEQFF. This sequence joins TRBV7-2 and TRBJ2-1; D perhaps matches TRBD2 (7 bases). CDR1 is SGHTA and CDR2 is FQGNSA in the germline V gene. The CDR3 consists of 15 residues.

This chain uses TRBV10-3 with TRBJ2-1; perhaps TRBD2 as D (6 bases). In germline, CDR1 is ENHRY, CDR2 SYGVKD. The V end was cut by 3 bases, the J end by 0 bases, with 15 bases between. The CDR3 loop spans 17 amino acids. CDR3 DNA sequence: TGTGCCATCAGTGAAGATTATAGCGGAAGCTCCTACAATGAGCAGTTCTTC. Protein product: CAISEDYSGSSYNEQFF.

The V call is TRBV28, the J call TRBJ2-3; D remains unclear. Trimming removed 7 bases from V and 0 bases from J, with 14 bases in between. The CDR3 runs 15 residues. Per germline, CDR1 MDHEN and CDR2 SYDVKM. The CDR3 loop is CASTSPMRSTDTQYF. The CDR3 DNA reads as TGTGCCAGCACGTCCCCCATGAGGAGCACAGATACGCAGTATTTT.

V usage is TRBV15 and J usage is TRBJ2-5; D is unresolved. Trimming shortened V by 0 bases and J by 0 bases, and 8 bases separated the two germline ends. Germline assignment: CDR1 LNHNV and CDR2 YYDKDF (reference sequence). This CDR3 has 15 residues. The CDR3: CATSRDTQDQETQYF. The CDR3 nucleotides are TGTGCCACCAGCAGAGATACCCAGGACCAAGAGACCCAGTACTTC.

Comments on this clone: Within the sample, other DNA sequences also encode this same CDR3. The chain employs TRBV7-9 and TRBJ1-2, with TRBD1 matching 7 bases. With 5 bases clipped from V and 8 bases from J, the junction kept 8 bases outside the gene matches. This CDR3 region has 13 residues. Per germline, CDR1 SEHNR and CDR2 FQNEAQ (reference sequence). CDR3 sequence reads: CASSPDRVYGYTF. The CDR3 coding sequence is TGTGCCAGCAGCCCCGACAGGGTGTACGGCTACACCTTC.

In its sample, this clone was seen once. This chain uses TRBV10-2 with TRBJ2-3; TRBD1 agrees at 9 bases. Per the germline V gene, CDR1 is WSHSY and CDR2 is SAAADI. This CDR3 contains 15 residues. V shed 6 bases and J 4 bases; nucleotides not matched to a gene: 8. The CDR3 region is CASSDGQGYADTQYF. The CDR3 DNA is TGCGCCAGCAGCGATGGACAGGGGTATGCAGATACGCAGTATTTT.

CDR3 sequence reads: CASSGSGQGAEQFF. The CDR3 DNA is TGTGCCAGCAGCGGGTCGGGACAGGGGGCTGAGCAGTTCTTC. The rearrangement uses TRBV7-3 and TRBJ2-1; 12 bases agree with TRBD1. V lost 5 bases to trimming and J lost 9 bases; unmatched junction nucleotides: 5. Germline lookup yields CDR1 SGHTA and CDR2 FQGTGA. This CDR3 spans 14 amino acids. The full variable domain, its missing parts supplied by reference TRBV7-3 and TRBJ2-1, is GAGVSQTPSNKVTEKGKYVELRCDPISGHTALYWYRQSLGQGPEFLIYFQGTGAADDSGLPNDRFFAVRPEGSVSTLKIQRTERGDSAVYLCASSGSGQGAEQFFGPGTRLTVL.

The chain has TRBV6-1 and TRBJ2-5; the D gene is possibly TRBD2 (5 bases). The CDR3 runs to 14 residues. Trimming removed 8 bases from V and 3 bases from J, with 16 bases in between. CDR1 MNHNS and CDR2 SASEGT come from the germline V gene. The CDR3 reads CASSRTWGEETQYF. The CDR3 nucleotides read TGTGCCAGCTCTCGCACCTGGGGAGAAGAGACCCAGTACTTC.

The chain uses TRBV2 and TRBJ2-3; 7 nucleotides align to TRBD1. V shed 4 bases and J 6 bases; nucleotides not matched to a gene: 7. The CDR3 is made up of 14 amino acids. The V gene's germline CDR1 is SNHLY and CDR2 FYNNEI. The DNA of the CDR3 is TGTGCCAGCAGTGGACAGGGATGGGAGGATACGCAGTATTTT. It translates to CASSGQGWEDTQYF.

The V gene is TRBV25-1, the J gene TRBJ2-1; TRBD2 agrees at 12 bases. Trimming at V came to 2 bases and at J to 1 base, leaving 6 bases not matched to a gene. CDR3 length equals 18 residues. Germline V gene sequence: CDR1 MGHDK, CDR2 SYGVNS. The chain's CDR3 is CASSEVQTSGGSYNEQFF. DNA of the CDR3: TGTGCCAGCAGTGAAGTTCAGACTAGCGGGGGATCCTACAATGAGCAGTTCTTC.

The rearrangement uses TRBV15 and TRBJ2-4, with D maybe TRBD1 (5 bases). The CDR3 spans 15 residues. From germline, CDR1 is LNHNV and CDR2 YYDKDF (reference sequence). The V gene lost 0 bases and the J gene lost 8 bases, with 14 bases spanning the gap. The CDR3 nucleotides read TGTGCCACCAGCAGAGATTCGAGGCAGGGTGACATTCAGTACTTC. Translating it yields CATSRDSRQGDIQYF.

The CDR3 region is CASSLEFTDTQYF. Written as DNA, the CDR3 is TGTGCCAGCAGCTTAGAATTCACAGATACGCAGTATTTT. The gene calls are TRBV7-2 and TRBJ2-3, with D hard to call. Germline CDR1 and CDR2: SGHTA and FQGNSA. The CDR3 runs 13 residues. Trimming took 1 base from V and 2 from J, leaving 4 bases between them. Combining the CDR3 with reference TRBV7-2 and TRBJ2-3 gives the whole variable domain GAGVSQSPSNKVTEKGKDVELRCDPISGHTALYWYRQSLGQGLEFLIYFQGNSAPDKSGLPSDRFSAERTGGSVSTLTIQRTQQEDSAVYLCASSLEFTDTQYFGPGTRLTVL.

The V call is TRBV13, the J call TRBJ1-1; D is undetermined. The CDR3 has 14 amino acids. V was shortened by 3 bases and J by 5 bases, with 13 bases between the two germline ends. Germline values: CDR1 PRHDT, CDR2 FYEKMQ (reference sequence). CDR3 protein: CASSFTSWQTEAFF. The CDR3 DNA reads as TGTGCCAGCAGCTTTACGAGTTGGCAGACTGAAGCTTTCTTT.

The J gene is TRBJ1-3, the V gene TRBV5-1; maybe TRBD1 (5 bases). This CDR3 comprises 15 residues. Germline-derived CDR1 and CDR2 are SGHRS and YFSETQ. V shed 2 bases and J shed 0 bases, with 9 bases lying between them. This chain's CDR3 is CASSFGGTSGNTIYF. CDR3 DNA sequence: TGCGCCAGCAGCTTCGGGGGAACCTCTGGAAACACCATATATTTT. The variable domain in full, with the rest retrieved from reference TRBV5-1 and TRBJ1-3, is KAGVTQTPRYLIKTRGQQVTLSCSPISGHRSVSWYQQTPGQGLQFLFEYFSETQRNKGNFPGRFSGRQFSNSRSEMNVSTLELGDSALYLCASSFGGTSGNTIYFGEGSWLTVV.

The chain carries TRBV28 and TRBJ2-2; the D call may be TRBD1 or TRBD2 (5 bases each). The V end lost 7 bases, the J end lost 5 bases, and 23 bases lay between the germline ends. CDR3 length: 17 residues. Germline CDR1 and CDR2: MDHEN and SYDVKM. CDR3 loop: CASTPVRHSWGTGELFF. CDR3 bases: TGTGCCAGCACCCCAGTCCGACATTCGTGGGGGACCGGGGAGCTGTTTTTT.

In nucleotides, the CDR3 is TGTGCCAGTACCCTAGTAGGGACTTTCACCGCGGGCGGGGAGCTGTTTTTT. This encodes CASTLVGTFTAGGELFF. The rearrangement uses TRBV7-3 and TRBJ2-2, with D possibly matching TRBD2 (6 bases). Germline assignment: CDR1 SGHTA and CDR2 FQGTGA. The ends were cut back, 9 bases at V and 7 bases at J, with 27 bases in the middle. The CDR3 sequence is 17 residues long.